Listed below are T cell receptor beta chains from one sample, sequenced in a study of cytomegalovirus exposure and HLA in healthy donors. Only in-frame clones appear in the TCRdb table, and some are missing; sequencing was by immunoSEQ multiplex PCR. The data show some 130,000 clones, roughly three quarters seen once. Source material: PBMCs. The receptors stem from a man aged 30 to 45 in good health and CMV-seronegative. The CDR3 runs from the conserved cysteine through the conserved F or W. A D gene is named only where the DNA matches it firmly. Clone size, where shown, is once, few, many, or a class for clones that have expanded.

d_gene,abundance,j_gene,v_gene,CDR3nt,CDR3aa
NA,NA,TRBJ2-3,TRBV10-3,TGTGCCATCAGTGTGGCCGCTACAGATACGCAGTATTTT,CAISVAATDTQYF
NA,NA,TRBJ1-2,TRBV28,TGTGCCACCATCCTGAGGAACTATGGCTACACCTTC,CATILRNYGYTF
TRBD2,once,TRBJ2-3,TRBV11-2,TGTGCCAGCAGCTTTACGCGGGAGGGCCAGTATTTT,CASSFTREGQYF
TRBD2,NA,TRBJ2-2,TRBV9,TGTGCCAGCACCCGGGAGGGGACGAGCACCGGGGAGCTGTTTTTT,CASTREGTSTGELFF
TRBD2,NA,TRBJ2-3,TRBV5-4,TGTGCCAGCAGCCACCGACTAGCGGGAGTGTCAGATACGCAGTATTTT,CASSHRLAGVSDTQYF
NA,NA,TRBJ1-2,TRBV27,TGTGCCAGCAGTTTATCACAGGCCCAGCATGGCTACACCTTC,CASSLSQAQHGYTF
TRBD2,NA,TRBJ2-5,TRBV9,TGTGCCAGCAGCGTAGGGGCTAGCGGGACCCTTCGAGAGACCCAGTACTTC,CASSVGASGTLRETQYF
TRBD1,NA,TRBJ2-2,TRBV2,TGTGCCAGCACCGGGACAGGGGGCCCGGGGGAGCTGTTTTTT,CASTGTGGPGELFF
TRBD1,NA,TRBJ1-5,TRBV6-5,TGTGCCAGCAGTTACGACAGGGATCAGCCCCAGCATTTT,CASSYDRDQPQHF
TRBD2,NA,TRBJ2-1,TRBV27,TGTGCCAGCAACCTAGCGGGGTACAATGAGCAGTTCTTC,CASNLAGYNEQFF
TRBD1,NA,TRBJ1-3,TRBV7-6,TGTGCCAGCACCCTCCTACAGGGGGGGGCTGGAAACACCATATATTTT,CASTLLQGGAGNTIYF
TRBD1,NA,TRBJ1-5,TRBV18,TGTGCCAGCTCGGACAGGGTAGATCAGCCCCAGCATTTT,CASSDRVDQPQHF
TRBD1,few,TRBJ2-7,TRBV6-1,TGTGCCAGCAGCGACGACAGGGTGAAGCAGTACTTC,CASSDDRVKQYF
TRBD2,NA,TRBJ2-1,TRBV9,TGTGCCAGCAGCTCGAGACGCACCAGACTAGCGGGAGCTCCCGGCAATGAGCAGTTCTTC,CASSSRRTRLAGAPGNEQFF
NA,NA,TRBJ2-1,TRBV5-1,TGCGCCAGCGTTTCCCGAGTCTTCCCGGGCAATGAGCAGTTCTTC,CASVSRVFPGNEQFF
NA,NA,TRBJ1-1,TRBV7-2,TGTGCCAGCAGGAGAAGCATGAACACTGAAGCTTTCTTT,CASRRSMNTEAFF
NA,few,TRBJ2-3,TRBV6-1,TGTGCCAGCAGTCTTGACAGAGATACGCAGTATTTT,CASSLDRDTQYF
NA,once,TRBJ1-6,TRBV27,TGTGCCAGCGGGTTCCAGGGTGTAGGGTCACCCCTCCACTTT,CASGFQGVGSPLHF
TRBD1,NA,TRBJ1-4,TRBV7-8,TGTGCCAGCAGCACCGGGACAGGGTCGAGTATGGGGGATGAAAAACTGTTTTTT,CASSTGTGSSMGDEKLFF
NA,NA,TRBJ2-5,TRBV7-9,TGTGCCAGCACCTCGAAAGGGGGAGTAGCCGTAGAAGAGACCCAGTACTTC,CASTSKGGVAVEETQYF
NA,few,TRBJ1-1,TRBV27,TGTGCCAGCAGTTTCGCGGCAGGGGCCGTCACTGAAGCTTTCTTT,CASSFAAGAVTEAFF
TRBD1,NA,TRBJ2-5,TRBV30,TGTGCCTGGAGTGGGAACAGGGGGGAGACCCAGTACTTC,CAWSGNRGETQYF
TRBD2,NA,TRBJ2-7,TRBV27,TGTGCCAGCACCCGGGGACTAGCGGGAGGCCGGTACGAGCAGTACTTC,CASTRGLAGGRYEQYF
TRBD1,NA,TRBJ2-5,TRBV29-1,TGCAGCGTTGATTCAGGGGGCGCGTCCCAGTACTTC,CSVDSGGASQYF
TRBD2,NA,TRBJ2-1,TRBV5-1,TGCGCCAGCAGCGCTAATCCGGCCCTAATAGGGACTAGCGTAGGGCTGTTCTTC,CASSANPALIGTSVGLFF
TRBD2,NA,TRBJ2-1,TRBV5-4,TGTGCCAGCAGCTTTAGGCTAGCGGGAGGTTGGAATGAGCAGTTCTTC,CASSFRLAGGWNEQFF
NA,NA,TRBJ2-1,TRBV19,TGTGCCGCAGGGTTACAAGAGCAGTTCTTC,CAAGLQEQFF
NA,NA,TRBJ2-7,TRBV27,TGTGCCAGCAGACGGGGGCTAGCGGCCTACGAGCAGTACTTC,CASRRGLAAYEQYF
NA,NA,TRBJ2-7,TRBV6-1,TGTGCCAGCAGCCTCGCGAGACAACGGGGGTACGAGCAGTACTTC,CASSLARQRGYEQYF
TRBD1,NA,TRBJ1-5,TRBV2,TGTGCCAGCAGGGACAGGGTGGATCAGCCCCAGCATTTT,CASRDRVDQPQHF
NA,NA,TRBJ2-7,TRBV28,TGTGCCAGCAGTTTTAGAGGTGCCTCCTACGAGCAGTACTTC,CASSFRGASYEQYF
TRBD1,NA,TRBJ1-1,TRBV6-5,TGTGCCAGCAGTTGGGGACAGGGAAACACTGAAGCTTTCTTT,CASSWGQGNTEAFF
TRBD2,NA,TRBJ2-2,TRBV19,TGTGCCAGTACTTTAGCGGGAGGGAACACCGGGGAGCTGTTTTTT,CASTLAGGNTGELFF
NA,few,TRBJ1-2,TRBV28,TGTGCCAGCAGTTTACACACTAACTATGGCTACACCTTC,CASSLHTNYGYTF
TRBD2,medium-sized,TRBJ2-6,TRBV4-3,TGCGCCAGCAGCCAAGGGACTAGCAGCTCTGGGGCCAACGTCCTGACTTTC,CASSQGTSSSGANVLTF